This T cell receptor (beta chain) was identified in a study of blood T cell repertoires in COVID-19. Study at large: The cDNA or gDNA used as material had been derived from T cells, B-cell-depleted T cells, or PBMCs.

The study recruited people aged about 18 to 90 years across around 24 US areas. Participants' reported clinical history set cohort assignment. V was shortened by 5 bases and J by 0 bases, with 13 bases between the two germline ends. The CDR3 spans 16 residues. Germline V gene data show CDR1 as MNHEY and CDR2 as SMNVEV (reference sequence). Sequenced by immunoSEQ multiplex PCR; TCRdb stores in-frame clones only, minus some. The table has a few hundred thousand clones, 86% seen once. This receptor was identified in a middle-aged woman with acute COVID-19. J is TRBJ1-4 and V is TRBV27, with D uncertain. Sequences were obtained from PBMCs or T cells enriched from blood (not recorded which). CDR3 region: CASSPSMPATNEKLFF. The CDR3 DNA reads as TGTGCCAGCAGTCCCTCTATGCCGGCAACTAATGAAAAACTGTTTTTT.